Listed below are T cell receptor beta chains from one sample, sequenced in a study of T cell changes during pregnancy in multiple sclerosis. Sequencing used immunoSEQ multiplex PCR; TCRdb keeps in-frame clones, though not all of them. This table has 70,000 to 95,000 clones, approximately 94% appearing once. Specimen: peripheral blood, collected in the third trimester of pregnancy. All receptors derive from a female donor with multiple sclerosis, enrolled in a pregnancy study. Each CDR3 is given with its conserved first and last residue. A D gene is named only where the DNA matches it firmly.

D: .; J: TRBJ1-2; length: 16; V: TRBV28; DNA: TGTGCCAGCAGCTCTCCCCGGGGGGTGGGGGGCTATGGCTACACCTTC; CDR3: CASSSPRGVGGYGYTF
D: .; J: TRBJ1-2; length: 15; V: TRBV27; DNA: TGTGCCAGCACCGCCCACCTGGGAGGCGGGTATGGCTACACCTTC; CDR3: CASTAHLGGGYGYTF
D: .; J: TRBJ2-2; length: 16; V: TRBV6-5; DNA: TGTGCCAGCAGTTACCTTTCGGCAGGGTCCACCGGGGAGCTGTTTTTT; CDR3: CASSYLSAGSTGELFF
D: TRBD1; J: TRBJ1-2; length: 15; V: TRBV28; DNA: TGTGCCAGCAGTAAAGGACAGGGGGCTAACTATGGCTACACCTTC; CDR3: CASSKGQGANYGYTF
D: TRBD1; J: TRBJ2-7; length: 15; V: TRBV6-6; DNA: TGTGCCAGCACCCTCGCCGGGACAGTCTCCTACGAGCAGTACTTC; CDR3: CASTLAGTVSYEQYF
D: .; J: TRBJ2-3; length: 15; V: TRBV5-6; DNA: TGTGCCAGCAGCCTCCCCCAGGGAACCCATGATACGCAGTATTTT; CDR3: CASSLPQGTHDTQYF
D: .; J: TRBJ2-5; length: 16; V: TRBV13; DNA: TGTGCCAGCAGCTTAGGCGGGGGGCCCGGCAGAGAGACCCAGTACTTC; CDR3: CASSLGGGPGRETQYF
D: TRBD2; J: TRBJ2-6; length: 17; V: TRBV11-2; DNA: TGTGCCAGCAGAGGACTAGCGGGAGGGTCTGGGGCCAACGTCCTGACTTTC; CDR3: CASRGLAGGSGANVLTF
D: TRBD1; J: TRBJ2-3; length: 12; V: TRBV28; DNA: TGTGCCAGCAGTCAACAGGGGGATACGCAGTATTTT; CDR3: CASSQQGDTQYF
D: .; J: TRBJ2-1; length: 14; V: TRBV15; DNA: TGTGCCACCAGCAGAGATCACGGCTACAATGAGCAGTTCTTC; CDR3: CATSRDHGYNEQFF